The sequence of this T cell receptor (beta chain) was determined in a study of human T cells and chemical hapten exposure. Findings and limits, study-wide: Sensitizing with DPC caused no change in TCRs above 1 in 1000 frequency.

The authors' total RNA extraction used unfractionated whole blood. Comment on this clonotype: The antigen remains undetermined.

This CDR3 has 15 residues. The V gene end was trimmed by 4 bases and the J gene end by 7 bases; junction bases not matched to a gene: 7. Germline V gene data show CDR1 as SGHTA and CDR2 as FQGNSA. During construction of the library, unique molecular identifiers were attached to individual cDNA molecules for quantitative, reproducible TCR counting. TCRdb fed the 5' RACE reads into MiXCR, producing one record per CDR3 protein. In the table there are about 140,000 distinct CDR3 sequences, about 4.3% of which are singletons. This receptor was taken from a female donor in good health. The chain employs TRBV7-2 and TRBJ2-2; 9 positions match TRBD1. This CDR3 reads CASSSGTGRVGELFF. The CDR3 nucleotides are TGTGCCAGCAGCTCTGGGACAGGGAGGGTCGGGGAGCTGTTTTTT.